A single sample is the source of the 29 T cell receptor beta chains below, sequenced in a study of blood T cells in healthy people across ages. Combining a sample-barcoded 5' primer with a J-beta primer mix, a second PCR ran for 7 to 11 cycles. MiXCR, run by TCRdb on the 5' RACE reads, gives a single entry per CDR3 protein. The repertoire has approximately 730,000 distinct CDR3 sequences, 40% to 65% of them found once; the top ten carry 41%. Sequencing was performed on blood. The receptors here all came from an elderly man in good health.

This sequence joins TRBV25-1 and TRBJ2-1, with 7 positions matching TRBD2. CDR3 length equals 16 residues. Trimming cost V 6 bases and J 11 bases; bases outside gene matches: 19. Germline CDR1 reads MGHDK; CDR2 reads SYGVNS. As DNA, the CDR3 is TGTGCCAGCAGCCCGAACGAGGGTCTGGCGGGAGTCCAGCAGTTCTTC. It yields the protein CASSPNEGLAGVQQFF.

The chain employs TRBV9 and TRBJ2-1, with D possibly matching TRBD2 (5 bases). CDR1 and CDR2 (germline): SGDLS, YYNGEE. This CDR3 comprises 18 residues. V dropped 0 bases and J dropped 0 bases, with 16 bases sitting between them. This chain's CDR3 is CASSVVGSEASSYNEQFF. In DNA, the CDR3 is TGTGCCAGCAGCGTAGTTGGTAGCGAGGCAAGCTCCTACAATGAGCAGTTCTTC.

V gene TRBV7-3 combines with J gene TRBJ2-1; D is undetermined. Germline values: CDR1 SGHTA, CDR2 FQGTGA. With 2 bases removed from V and 9 bases from J, the gap between germline ends came to 11 bases. This CDR3 spans 13 amino acids. In nucleotides, the CDR3 is TGTGCCAGCAGCTTACAGCCGGATGGTGAGCAGTTCTTC. Its translation is CASSLQPDGEQFF.

J is TRBJ1-4 and V is TRBV15; 8 bases are shared with TRBD1. The J segment lost 7 bases and the V segment lost 0 bases, leaving 1 base of the junction unmatched. In germline, CDR1 is LNHNV, CDR2 YYDKDF (reference sequence). The CDR3 sequence is 14 residues long. The CDR3 region has the DNA TGTGCCACCAGCAGAGACAGGGGGCCTGAAAAACTGTTTTTT. Amino acid sequence: CATSRDRGPEKLFF.

Regarding this clonotype: At one end the junction does not follow the germline gene, possibly because of a read error. J is TRBJ2-1 and V is TRBV11-2, with D unresolved. The germline V gene has CDR1 SGHAT and CDR2 FQNNGV. The CDR3 runs 13 residues. The chain's CDR3 is CASSLDRNNGQFF. Here the CDR3 DNA reads TGTGCCAGCAGCTTAGATCGGAACAATGGGCAGTTCTTC.

The chain employs TRBV7-2 and TRBJ2-7; TRBD2 is a possible D gene (6 bases). Per the germline V gene, CDR1 is SGHTA and CDR2 is FQGNSA. This CDR3 comprises 14 residues. V lost 3 bases, J lost 2 bases, and 11 bases lay in between. CDR3 region: CASSFLATPYEQYF. In DNA form, the CDR3 reads TGTGCCAGCAGCTTCCTAGCGACGCCCTACGAGCAGTACTTC.

The V call is TRBV11-1, the J call TRBJ2-2, with TRBD2 matching 9 bases. The J segment lost 5 bases and the V segment lost 6 bases, leaving 7 bases of the junction unmatched. Looked up from germline, CDR1 is SGHAT and CDR2 is FQDESV (reference sequence). The CDR3 extends over 15 amino acids. The CDR3 sequence is CASRASGTPTGELFF. For the CDR3, the DNA is TGTGCCAGCAGGGCTAGCGGGACCCCTACCGGGGAGCTGTTTTTT.

This clonotype was counted once. The V call is TRBV20-1, the J call TRBJ2-5, with D perhaps TRBD1 (6 bases). The germline V gene encodes CDR1 DFQATT and CDR2 SNEGSKA (reference sequence). V shed 7 bases and J shed 2 bases, with 17 bases lying between them. The CDR3 loop spans 14 amino acids. CDR3 sequence: CSVVGARLQETQYF. The DNA of the CDR3 is TGCAGTGTCGTGGGGGCGCGACTTCAAGAGACCCAGTACTTC.

In this sample, this clonotype turned up a few times. The rearrangement uses TRBV10-3 and TRBJ2-1; D may correspond to TRBD1 or TRBD2 (6 bases each). V lost 4 bases and J lost 3, with 19 bases in between. The CDR3 runs to 17 residues. In germline, CDR1 is ENHRY, CDR2 SYGVKD. DNA for the CDR3: TGTGCCATCAGTGGCCCAAGGCGGGACACCATCTACAATGAGCAGTTCTTC. It encodes CAISGPRRDTIYNEQFF.

V gene TRBV5-8 combines with J gene TRBJ2-3; 14 positions agree with TRBD2. The germline gives CDR1 SGHTS, CDR2 YDEGEE. J was trimmed by 7 bases and V by 3 bases; bases with no gene match: 4. The CDR3 runs to 15 residues. The CDR3 DNA reads TGTGCCAGCAGCTGGGGGACTAGCGGGAGTAATACGCAGTATTTT. It is translated as CASSWGTSGSNTQYF.

The chain uses TRBV3-1 and TRBJ2-7, with D perhaps given as TRBD1 or TRBD2 (5 bases each). Per germline, CDR1 LGHDT and CDR2 YNNKEL (reference sequence). The V end was cut by 7 bases, the J end by 0 bases, with 16 bases between. This CDR3 is built from 15 residues. The CDR3 DNA sequence: TGTGCCAGCACCCTCGAGGGGCCACACTCCTACGAGCAGTACTTC. Protein sequence: CASTLEGPHSYEQYF.

This sequence joins TRBV5-6 and TRBJ2-1; TRBD1 might be the D (6 bases). The CDR3 is 16 residues long. Trimming removed 0 bases at V and 5 bases at J, with 15 bases between. Germline V gene data show CDR1 as SGHDT and CDR2 as YYEEEE. The chain's CDR3 is CASSLEQGIRNNEQFF. CDR3 in DNA: TGTGCCAGCAGCTTGGAACAGGGTATAAGGAACAATGAGCAGTTCTTC.

This clonotype has a handful of counts. The chain is built from TRBV2 and TRBJ2-5, with a possible D match to TRBD1 (6 bases). Germline assignment: CDR1 SNHLY and CDR2 FYNNEI. The CDR3 has 14 residues. The V and J ends lost 4 bases and 11 bases respectively, with 20 bases between them. CDR3 sequence reads: CASSVKGVNAEQYF. DNA of the CDR3: TGTGCCAGCAGTGTAAAGGGGGTGAACGCTGAGCAGTACTTC.

The chain joins TRBV4-2 to TRBJ2-7; 8 nucleotides agree with TRBD2. CDR3 size: 16 residues. The germline V gene encodes CDR1 LGHNA and CDR2 YNFKEQ. Germline trimming cut 1 base from V and 0 bases from J; bases unmatched to any gene: 5. The CDR3 spells CASSQADSGISYEQYF. The CDR3, as DNA: TGTGCCAGCAGCCAAGCGGATAGCGGGATCTCCTACGAGCAGTACTTC.

This clonotype was seen just once. The gene calls are TRBV28 and TRBJ1-5; D not certain. Trimming took 5 bases from V and 9 from J, leaving 8 bases between them. Germline V gives CDR1 MDHEN, CDR2 SYDVKM. CDR3 size: 11 residues. CDR3 residues: CASSTAGPQHF. CDR3 in DNA: TGTGCCAGCAGTACCGCCGGGCCCCAGCATTTT.

This clonotype was observed a few times. The chain recombines TRBV6-5 with TRBJ1-2; D is possibly TRBD1 (5 bases). Looked up from germline, CDR1 is MNHEY and CDR2 is SVGAGI. Trimming removed 7 bases from V and 6 bases from J, with 9 bases in between. CDR3 length: 11 residues. Here the CDR3 reads CASKSGHGYTF. CDR3 coding DNA: TGTGCCAGCAAATCGGGGCATGGCTACACCTTC.

The chain links TRBV13 to TRBJ2-5; no firm D call. Judging by the DNA end, TRBJ2-7 fits better; the J call may be wrong. The CDR3 runs to 12 residues. Per germline, CDR1 PRHDT and CDR2 FYEKMQ (reference sequence). The CDR3 nucleotides read TGTGCCAGCAGCTTGAGGCCCAGCGAGCAGTACTTC. Protein sequence: CASSLRPSEQYF.

This chain connects TRBV5-1 to TRBJ2-5, with 7 bases that match TRBD2. TRBJ2-7 matches the DNA end more closely, so the J call is doubtful. This CDR3 is 16 amino acids long. CDR1 and CDR2 (germline): SGHRS, YFSETQ. The CDR3 spells CASSIRAGLGSYEQYF. The CDR3 DNA sequence: TGCGCCAGCAGCATCAGAGCGGGACTCGGGTCCTACGAGCAGTACTTC.

In this sample, this clonotype turned up once. The chain recombines TRBV6-2 or TRBV6-3 with TRBJ1-5; 7 bases are shared with TRBD1. Germline assignment: CDR1 MNHEY and CDR2 SVGEGT. The V and J ends lost 6 bases and 8 bases, in that order; junction bases with no gene match: 22. CDR3 size: 18 residues. Here the CDR3 reads CASSPMAPLIQGREPQHF. CDR3 DNA: TGTGCCAGCAGCCCTATGGCCCCCCTAATACAGGGGAGGGAGCCCCAGCATTTT.

V usage is TRBV20-1 and J usage is TRBJ2-3; 10 bases align to TRBD2. The CDR3 totals 14 residues. Germline CDR1 DFQATT, CDR2 SNEGSKA (reference sequence). V was clipped by 3 bases and J by 7 bases; unmatched bases: 7. The CDR3 DNA reads TGCAGTGCTAGTCCCACTAGCGGGATACATACGCAGTATTTT. As protein: CSASPTSGIHTQYF.

In this sample, this clonotype turned up a few times. The chain joins TRBV7-2 to TRBJ2-3, with 8 positions matching TRBD2. After removal of 2 bases from V and 9 bases from J, the junction contained 13 bases not matched to a gene. Germline V lookup: CDR1 SGHTA, CDR2 FQGNSA. The CDR3 covers 16 residues. DNA for the CDR3: TGTGCCAGCAGCTTACCAGCGGGAGTCATCGCCGGCACGCAGTATTTT. Translation gives CASSLPAGVIAGTQYF.

The rearrangement joins TRBV9 to TRBJ2-7, with a weak D call TRBD2 (6 bases). Trimming shortened V by 3 bases and J by 2 bases, and 12 bases separated the two germline ends. Germline V gives CDR1 SGDLS, CDR2 YYNGEE. This CDR3 is built from 14 residues. This CDR3 is CASSAGTPTYEQYF. The CDR3 DNA follows: TGTGCCAGCAGCGCCGGGACTCCAACCTACGAGCAGTACTTC.

The V gene is TRBV5-1, the J gene TRBJ2-1; 7 bases agree with TRBD1. The CDR3 consists of 15 residues. J was trimmed by 4 bases and V by 2 bases; bases with no gene match: 6. Germline CDR1 SGHRS, CDR2 YFSETQ. CDR3 protein: CASSFYRDRYNEQFF. CDR3 DNA: TGCGCCAGCAGCTTCTACCGGGACAGATACAATGAGCAGTTCTTC.

The chain employs TRBV29-1 and TRBJ1-1; 7 nucleotides line up with TRBD1. The CDR3 length is 13 residues. Trimming at V came to 7 bases and at J to 0 bases, leaving 5 bases not matched to a gene. From germline, CDR1 is SQVTM and CDR2 ANQGSEA. The DNA of the CDR3 is TGCAGCGCCTACAGGGGCCTGAACACTGAAGCTTTCTTT. It encodes CSAYRGLNTEAFF.

The V gene is TRBV11-1, the J gene TRBJ2-3, with 9 bases that match TRBD2. The CDR3 runs 15 residues. Germline CDR1 is SGHAT and CDR2 is FQDESV (reference sequence). The junction had 2 bases not matched to a gene; V was cut back by 3 bases and J by 1 base. CDR3 sequence: CASSLLAGRTDTQYF. DNA of the CDR3: TGTGCCAGCAGCTTGCTAGCGGGGCGCACAGATACGCAGTATTTT.

The chain links TRBV7-2 to TRBJ1-2; D gene uncertain. The germline V gene encodes CDR1 SGHTA and CDR2 FQGNSA. This CDR3 contains 13 residues. Trimming removed 0 bases at V and 3 bases at J, with 5 bases between. The CDR3 bases are TGTGCCAGCAGCTTAGCTCGTCACTATGGCTACACCTTC. Its translation is CASSLARHYGYTF.

Points on this clonotype: A much larger clone differs by one base, so this may be a read error. The rearrangement uses TRBV29-1 and TRBJ2-1; D is undetermined. CDR1 and CDR2 (germline): SQVTM, ANQGSEA. With 6 bases removed from V and 10 bases from J, the gap between germline ends came to 19 bases. CDR3 size: 13 residues. DNA for the CDR3: TGCAGCGTGGCTGGACGGGCCGCCTACGAGCAGTTCTTC. Residues: CSVAGRAAYEQFF.

This clonotype appeared a few times. This rearrangement joins TRBV10-3 to TRBJ2-7; 10 nucleotides agree with TRBD1. V trimming: 6 bases; J trimming: 0 bases; junction bases outside the gene matches: 5. The germline V gene has CDR1 ENHRY and CDR2 SYGVKD. The length of the CDR3 is 15 residues. This CDR3 reads CAIRGQGGSSYEQYF. The CDR3 DNA reads TGTGCCATCAGAGGACAGGGGGGGAGCTCCTACGAGCAGTACTTC.

CDR3 nucleotide sequence: TGCGCCAGCAGCTCGGAGGGGAGGGAATCTGGCTACACCTTC. Translating it yields CASSSEGRESGYTF. The chain employs TRBV5-1 and TRBJ1-2; TRBD1 might be the D (5 bases). The CDR3 spans 14 residues. Trimming cost V 3 bases and J 7 bases, with 16 bases left between them. CDR1 is SGHRS, CDR2 YFSETQ, per germline.